The entry that follows covers one T cell receptor beta chain sequence. The antigen is undetermined. With 0 bases clipped from V and 9 bases from J, the junction kept 9 bases outside the gene matches. Germline lookup yields CDR1 MNHNY and CDR2 SVGAGI (reference sequence). This CDR3 has 16 residues. The data derive from a study of cytomegalovirus exposure and HLA in healthy donors. Points from the study as a whole: With later analysis, a missense DCLRE1C variant became linked to TCR beta V- and J-gene trimming. In a later analysis, across HLA loci, associated TCR counts were highest for DRB1, lowest for HLA-C.

Use of 60 Vbeta and 13 Jbeta primers characterized the PCR. The method was immunoSEQ multiplex PCR; TCRdb's version includes in-frame clones alone and lacks a portion of them. The top ten clones hold about 0.72% of a sample with around 180,000 clones, around three quarters of them seen once. The rearrangement uses TRBV6-6 and TRBJ1-5; 9 positions agree with TRBD1. What was sequenced was PBMCs. The receptor was isolated from a woman aged 40 to 49 in good health and CMV-seronegative. CDR3 protein: CASSYSRDRVGGPQHF. As DNA, the CDR3 is TGTGCCAGCAGTTACTCCCGGGACAGGGTTGGGGGGCCCCAGCATTTT.